The present entry profiles one TCR beta chain with its context. Antigen specificity is unknown. CDR1 is MNHEY, CDR2 SVGAGI, per germline. The CDR3 is 15 amino acids. Between the trimmed V and J ends, which lost 4 bases and 5 bases, there was a span of 17 bases. This sample was included in a study of siplizumab effects on memory and regulatory T cells. Broader study findings: The study did not confirm that proliferating Tregs from siplizumab cultures were suppressive.

Clones were read by immunoSEQ multiplex PCR, and TCRdb kept only the in-frame ones, dropping some. The table includes tens of thousands of clones, 95% to 97% detected once. The chain recombines TRBV6-5 with TRBJ2-5; D is perhaps TRBD2 (6 bases). The receptor was isolated from a human donor in good health. Sequenced: naive CD4+ T cells sorted from blood. As DNA, the CDR3 is TGTGCCAGCAGTTCTGTAGCAGCCCGGGGGGAGACCCAGTACTTC. It is translated as CASSSVAARGETQYF.